The rows below give T cell receptor beta chains drawn from one sample of a study of human T cells and chemical hapten exposure. From the RACE reads, TCRdb called clonotypes with MiXCR, one entry per CDR3 protein. The sample carries approximately 100,000 distinct CDR3 sequences, about a tenth recorded once. Here the sequenced sample was whole blood, taken in connection with sensitization to the hapten diphenylcyclopropenone (DPC). These receptors were obtained from a woman aged 35 to 49 with alopecia areata. Some clones in this sample may be carry-over from other donors' samples. Both conserved end residues are part of each CDR3. The order of the fields is V gene, J gene, CDR3 protein.

V: TRBV7-2
J: TRBJ2-2
CDR3: CASSPRGTGELFF

V: TRBV20-1
J: TRBJ2-1
CDR3: CSARDPLAGAYNEQFF

V: TRBV7-9
J: TRBJ2-3
CDR3: CASSPFPQGWGRDTQYF

V: TRBV6-2/TRBV6-3
J: TRBJ2-1
CDR3: CASGSYNEQFF

V: TRBV2
J: TRBJ2-5
CDR3: CASRLGAQETQYF

V: TRBV7-8
J: TRBJ2-5
CDR3: CASSLLASQETQYF

V: TRBV6-5
J: TRBJ2-4
CDR3: CASSSREGATKNIQYF

V: TRBV6-5
J: TRBJ1-1
CDR3: CASRMNTEAFF

V: TRBV4-2
J: TRBJ2-1
CDR3: CASSHPDYYNEQFF

V: TRBV6-1
J: TRBJ2-3
CDR3: CASSLLTTGDTQYF

V: TRBV5-4
J: TRBJ1-2
CDR3: CASSLEAGWSSSYGYTF

V: TRBV10-3
J: TRBJ2-1
CDR3: CAIRKAGTGTNEQFF

V: TRBV12-3/TRBV12-4
J: TRBJ2-3
CDR3: CASSLRGGDTQYF

V: TRBV20-1
J: TRBJ2-5
CDR3: CSARSPVGQETQYF

V: TRBV10-3
J: TRBJ2-7
CDR3: CAINVDRSYEQYF

V: TRBV28
J: TRBJ1-6
CDR3: CASSQLRDNSPLHF

V: TRBV30
J: TRBJ1-6
CDR3: CAWRQGASSSYNSPLHF

V: TRBV11-1
J: TRBJ1-1
CDR3: CASSPLGSRGQGNTEAFF

V: TRBV6-1
J: TRBJ2-7
CDR3: CASSEPGQNPYEQYF

V: TRBV29-1
J: TRBJ2-2
CDR3: CSVEGGQGESGELFF

V: TRBV19
J: TRBJ2-1
CDR3: CASSIVPPTSGGAGEQFF

V: TRBV7-3
J: TRBJ2-5
CDR3: CASSRSGPQETQYF

V: TRBV7-2
J: TRBJ2-3
CDR3: CASRAGGPLTDTQYF

V: TRBV5-1
J: TRBJ1-1
CDR3: CASSLGGLNTEAFF

V: TRBV4-3
J: TRBJ2-7
CDR3: CASSQDLQAQGSYEQYF

V: TRBV18
J: TRBJ1-5
CDR3: CASSPRDRGYGQPQHF